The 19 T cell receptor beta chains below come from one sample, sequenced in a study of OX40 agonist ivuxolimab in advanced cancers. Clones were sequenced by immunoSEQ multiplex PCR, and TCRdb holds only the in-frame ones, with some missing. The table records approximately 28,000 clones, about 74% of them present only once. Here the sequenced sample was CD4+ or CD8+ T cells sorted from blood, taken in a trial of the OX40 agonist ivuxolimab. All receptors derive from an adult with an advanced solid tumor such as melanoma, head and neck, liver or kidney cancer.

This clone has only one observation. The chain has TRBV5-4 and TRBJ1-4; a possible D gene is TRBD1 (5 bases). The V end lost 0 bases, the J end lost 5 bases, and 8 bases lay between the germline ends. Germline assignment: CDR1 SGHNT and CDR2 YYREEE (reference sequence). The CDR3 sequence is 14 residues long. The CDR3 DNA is TGTGCCAGCAGCTTGGCTCCAGGGAATGAAAAACTGTTTTTT. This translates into CASSLAPGNEKLFF.

As DNA, the CDR3 is TGCAGCGTTTCCGGGACAGTGTATACCGGGGAGCTGTTTTTT. Its protein is CSVSGTVYTGELFF. This sequence joins TRBV29-1 and TRBJ2-2; 7 bases line up with TRBD1. Germline loops: CDR1 SQVTM, CDR2 ANQGSEA. V shed 5 bases, J shed 5 bases, and the junction held 8 bases outside the gene matches. CDR3 length: 14 residues.

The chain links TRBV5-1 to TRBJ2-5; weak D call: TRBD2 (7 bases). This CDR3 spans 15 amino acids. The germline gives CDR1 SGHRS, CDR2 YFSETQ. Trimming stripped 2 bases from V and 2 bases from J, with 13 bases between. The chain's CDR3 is CASSFGGGDQETQYF. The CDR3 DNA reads TGCGCCAGCAGCTTCGGAGGGGGGGATCAAGAGACCCAGTACTTC.

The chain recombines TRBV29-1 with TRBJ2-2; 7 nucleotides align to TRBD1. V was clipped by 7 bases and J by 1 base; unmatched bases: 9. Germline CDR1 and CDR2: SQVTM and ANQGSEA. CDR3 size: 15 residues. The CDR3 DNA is TGCAGCGGGGGAACAGGGGCTGGGAACACCGGGGAGCTGTTTTTT. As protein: CSGGTGAGNTGELFF.

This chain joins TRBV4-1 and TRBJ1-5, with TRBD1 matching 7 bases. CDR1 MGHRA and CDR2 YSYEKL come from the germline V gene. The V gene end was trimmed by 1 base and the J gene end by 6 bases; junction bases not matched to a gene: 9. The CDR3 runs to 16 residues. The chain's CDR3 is CASSQAAPRGVQPQHF. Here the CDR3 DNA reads TGCGCCAGCAGCCAAGCGGCTCCCAGGGGGGTTCAGCCCCAGCATTTT.

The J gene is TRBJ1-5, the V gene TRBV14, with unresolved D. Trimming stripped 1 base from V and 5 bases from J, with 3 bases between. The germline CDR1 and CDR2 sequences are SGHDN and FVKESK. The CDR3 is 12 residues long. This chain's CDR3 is CASSQGYQPQHF. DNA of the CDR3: TGTGCCAGCAGCCAAGGGTATCAGCCCCAGCATTTT.

CDR3 coding DNA: TGTGCCAGCAGCCTCCTGGGCGGGGGATCATTCCAAGAGACCCAGTACTTC. Protein sequence: CASSLLGGGSFQETQYF. The rearrangement joins TRBV7-2 to TRBJ2-5; 7 nucleotides align to TRBD2. V dropped 5 bases and J dropped 1; count of bases not matched to a gene: 13. In germline, CDR1 is SGHTA, CDR2 FQGNSA. This CDR3 is built from 17 residues.

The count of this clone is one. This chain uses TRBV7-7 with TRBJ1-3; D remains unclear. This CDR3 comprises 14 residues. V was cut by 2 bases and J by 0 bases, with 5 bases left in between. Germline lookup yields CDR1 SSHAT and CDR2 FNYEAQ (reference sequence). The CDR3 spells CASSLSSSGNTIYF. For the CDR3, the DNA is TGTGCCAGCAGCTTATCAAGCTCTGGAAACACCATATATTTT.

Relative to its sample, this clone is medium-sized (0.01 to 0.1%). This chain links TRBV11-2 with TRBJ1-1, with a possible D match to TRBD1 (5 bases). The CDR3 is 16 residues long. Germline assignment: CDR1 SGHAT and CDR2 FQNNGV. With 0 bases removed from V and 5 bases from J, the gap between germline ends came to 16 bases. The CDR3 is CASSLEFGRVKTEAFF. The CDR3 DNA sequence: TGTGCCAGCAGCTTAGAATTCGGCAGGGTTAAGACTGAAGCTTTCTTT.

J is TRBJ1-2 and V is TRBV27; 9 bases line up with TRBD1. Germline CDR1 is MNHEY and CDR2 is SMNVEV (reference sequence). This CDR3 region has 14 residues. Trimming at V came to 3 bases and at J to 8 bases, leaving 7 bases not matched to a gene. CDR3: CASSFSGQGYGYTF. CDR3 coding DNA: TGTGCCAGCAGTTTTTCCGGACAGGGGTACGGCTACACCTTC.

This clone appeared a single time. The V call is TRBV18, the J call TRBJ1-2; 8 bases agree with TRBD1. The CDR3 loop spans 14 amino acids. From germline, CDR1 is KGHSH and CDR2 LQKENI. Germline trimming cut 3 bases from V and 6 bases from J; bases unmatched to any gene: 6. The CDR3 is CASSPLGQGNGYTF. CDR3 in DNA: TGTGCCAGCTCACCCTTAGGACAGGGAAATGGCTACACCTTC.

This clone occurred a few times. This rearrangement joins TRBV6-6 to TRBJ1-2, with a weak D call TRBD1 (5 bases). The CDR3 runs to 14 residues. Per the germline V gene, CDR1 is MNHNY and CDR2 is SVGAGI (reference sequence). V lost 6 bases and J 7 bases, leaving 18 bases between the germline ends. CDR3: CASRESKHGGGYTF. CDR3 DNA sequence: TGTGCCAGCAGGGAATCCAAGCATGGGGGTGGCTACACCTTC.

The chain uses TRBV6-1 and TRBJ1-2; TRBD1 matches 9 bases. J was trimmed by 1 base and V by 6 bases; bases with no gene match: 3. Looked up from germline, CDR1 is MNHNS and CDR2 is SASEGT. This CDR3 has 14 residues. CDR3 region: CASSQGQGNYGYTF. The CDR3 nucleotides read TGTGCCAGCAGCCAGGGACAGGGTAACTATGGCTACACCTTC.

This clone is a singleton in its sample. CDR3 protein: CSASHTGELFF. The CDR3 bases are TGCAGTGCTAGCCACACCGGGGAGCTGTTTTTT. This rearrangement joins TRBV20-1 to TRBJ2-2; D ambiguous. The germline V gene encodes CDR1 DFQATT and CDR2 SNEGSKA (reference sequence). CDR3 length: 11 residues. Trimming took off 3 bases at V and 3 bases at J, with 2 bases between the two ends.

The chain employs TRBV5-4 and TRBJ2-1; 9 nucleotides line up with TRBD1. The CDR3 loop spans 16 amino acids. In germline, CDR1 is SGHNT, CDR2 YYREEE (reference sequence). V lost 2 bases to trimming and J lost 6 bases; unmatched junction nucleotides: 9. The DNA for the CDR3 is TGTGCCAGCAGCTTACCGGGACAGGGTATGGCCAATGAGCAGTTCTTC. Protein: CASSLPGQGMANEQFF.

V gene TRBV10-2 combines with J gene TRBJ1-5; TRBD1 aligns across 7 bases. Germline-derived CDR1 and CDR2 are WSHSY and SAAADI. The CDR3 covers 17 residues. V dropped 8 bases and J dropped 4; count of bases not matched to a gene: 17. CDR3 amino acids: CASGPGEGQQRNQPQHF. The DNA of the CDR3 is TGCGCCAGCGGACCGGGGGAGGGACAGCAAAGAAATCAGCCCCAGCATTTT.

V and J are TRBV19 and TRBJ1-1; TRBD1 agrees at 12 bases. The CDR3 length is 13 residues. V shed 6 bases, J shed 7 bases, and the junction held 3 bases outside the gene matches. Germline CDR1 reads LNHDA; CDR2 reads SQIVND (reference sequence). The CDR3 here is CASRGQGASEAFF. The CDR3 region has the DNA TGTGCCAGTAGGGGACAGGGGGCAAGTGAAGCTTTCTTT.

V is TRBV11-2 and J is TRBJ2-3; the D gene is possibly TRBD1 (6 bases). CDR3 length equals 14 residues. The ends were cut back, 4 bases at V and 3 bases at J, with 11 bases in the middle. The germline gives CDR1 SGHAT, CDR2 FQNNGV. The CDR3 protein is CASSSWTETDTQYF. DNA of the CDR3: TGTGCCAGCAGCTCCTGGACAGAAACAGATACGCAGTATTTT.

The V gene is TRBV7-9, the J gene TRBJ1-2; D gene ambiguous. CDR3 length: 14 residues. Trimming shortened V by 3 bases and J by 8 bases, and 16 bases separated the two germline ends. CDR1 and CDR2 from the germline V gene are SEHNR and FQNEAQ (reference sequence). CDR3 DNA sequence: TGTGCCAGCAGCTTGGACCTCCCCATGGGGGGCTACACCTTC. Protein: CASSLDLPMGGYTF.